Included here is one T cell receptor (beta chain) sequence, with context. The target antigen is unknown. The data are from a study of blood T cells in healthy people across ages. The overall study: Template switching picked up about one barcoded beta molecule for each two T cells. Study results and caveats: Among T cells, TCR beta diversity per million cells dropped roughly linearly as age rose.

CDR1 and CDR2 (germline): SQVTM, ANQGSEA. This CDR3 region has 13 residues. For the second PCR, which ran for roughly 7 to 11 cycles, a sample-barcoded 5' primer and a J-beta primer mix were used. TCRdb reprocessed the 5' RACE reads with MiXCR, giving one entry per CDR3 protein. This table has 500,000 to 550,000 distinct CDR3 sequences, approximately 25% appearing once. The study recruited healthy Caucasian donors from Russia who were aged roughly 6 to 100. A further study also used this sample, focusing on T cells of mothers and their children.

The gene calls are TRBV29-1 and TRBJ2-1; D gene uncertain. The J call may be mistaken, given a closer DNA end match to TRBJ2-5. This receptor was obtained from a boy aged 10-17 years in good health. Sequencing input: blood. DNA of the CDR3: TGCAGCGTTGAGGGCCAGGAATCAGAGACCCAGTACTTC. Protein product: CSVEGQESETQYF.